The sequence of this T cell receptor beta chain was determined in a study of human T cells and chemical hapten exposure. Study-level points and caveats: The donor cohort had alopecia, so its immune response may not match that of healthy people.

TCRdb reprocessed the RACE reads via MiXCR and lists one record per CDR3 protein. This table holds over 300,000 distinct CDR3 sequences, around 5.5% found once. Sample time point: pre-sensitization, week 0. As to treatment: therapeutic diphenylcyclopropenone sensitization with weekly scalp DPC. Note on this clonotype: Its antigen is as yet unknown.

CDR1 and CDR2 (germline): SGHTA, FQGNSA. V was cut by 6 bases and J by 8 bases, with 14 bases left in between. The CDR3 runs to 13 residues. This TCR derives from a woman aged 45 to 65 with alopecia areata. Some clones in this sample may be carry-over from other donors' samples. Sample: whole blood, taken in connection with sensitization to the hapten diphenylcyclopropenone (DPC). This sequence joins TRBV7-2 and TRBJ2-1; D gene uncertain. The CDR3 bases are TGTGCCAGCAGACAGACTCCAGGCCATGAGCAGTTCTTC. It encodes CASRQTPGHEQFF.